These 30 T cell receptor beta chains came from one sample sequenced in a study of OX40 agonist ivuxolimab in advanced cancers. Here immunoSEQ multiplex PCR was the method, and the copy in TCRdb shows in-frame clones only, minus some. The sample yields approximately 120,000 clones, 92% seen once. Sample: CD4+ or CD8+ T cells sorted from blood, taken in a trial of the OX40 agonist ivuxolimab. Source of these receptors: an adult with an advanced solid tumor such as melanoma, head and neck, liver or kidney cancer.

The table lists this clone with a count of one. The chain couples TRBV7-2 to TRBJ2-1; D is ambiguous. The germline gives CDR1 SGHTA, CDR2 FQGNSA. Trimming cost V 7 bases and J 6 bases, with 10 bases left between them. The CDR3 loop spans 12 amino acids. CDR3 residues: CASTLSGNEQFF. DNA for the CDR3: TGTGCCAGCACCCTCTCGGGCAATGAGCAGTTCTTC. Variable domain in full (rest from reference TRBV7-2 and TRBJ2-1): GAGVSQSPSNKVTEKGKDVELRCDPISGHTALYWYRQSLGQGLEFLIYFQGNSAPDKSGLPSDRFSAERTGGSVSTLTIQRTQQEDSAVYLCASTLSGNEQFFGPGTRLTVL.

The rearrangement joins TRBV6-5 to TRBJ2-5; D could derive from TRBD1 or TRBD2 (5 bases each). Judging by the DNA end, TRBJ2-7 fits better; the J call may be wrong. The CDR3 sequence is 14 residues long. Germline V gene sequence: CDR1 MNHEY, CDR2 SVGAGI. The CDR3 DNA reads TGTGCCAGCAGTATAGGGACGGCTTTGGGCGAGCAGTACTTC. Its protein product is CASSIGTALGEQYF.

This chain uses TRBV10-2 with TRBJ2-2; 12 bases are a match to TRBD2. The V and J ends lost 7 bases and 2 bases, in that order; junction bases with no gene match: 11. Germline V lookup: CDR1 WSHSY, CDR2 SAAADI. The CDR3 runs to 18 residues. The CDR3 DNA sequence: TGCGCCAGCACCCAACCTACTAGCGGGAGGACCAACACCGGGGAGCTGTTTTTT. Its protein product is CASTQPTSGRTNTGELFF.

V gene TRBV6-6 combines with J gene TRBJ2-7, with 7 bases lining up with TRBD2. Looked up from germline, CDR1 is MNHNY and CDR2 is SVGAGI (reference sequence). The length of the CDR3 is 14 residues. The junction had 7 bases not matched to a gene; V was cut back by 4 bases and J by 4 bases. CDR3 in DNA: TGTGCCAGCAGTTTCGGCGGGAGAGATTACGAGCAGTACTTC. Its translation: CASSFGGRDYEQYF.

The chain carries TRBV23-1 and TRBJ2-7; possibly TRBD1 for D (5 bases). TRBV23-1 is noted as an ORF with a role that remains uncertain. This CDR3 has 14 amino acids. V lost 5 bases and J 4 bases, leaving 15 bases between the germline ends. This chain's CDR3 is CASSGARDGYEQYF. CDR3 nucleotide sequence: TGCGCCAGCAGTGGAGCCAGGGATGGTTACGAGCAGTACTTC.

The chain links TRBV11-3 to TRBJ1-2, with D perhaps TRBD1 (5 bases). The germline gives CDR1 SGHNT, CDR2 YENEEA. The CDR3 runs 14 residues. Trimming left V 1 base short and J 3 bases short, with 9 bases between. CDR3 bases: TGTGCCAGCAGCTTAGGACAGCTTCACTATGGCTACACCTTC. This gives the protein CASSLGQLHYGYTF. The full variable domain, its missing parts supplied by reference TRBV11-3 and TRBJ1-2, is EAGVVQSPRYKIIEKKQPVAFWCNPISGHNTLYWYLQNLGQGPELLIRYENEEAVDDSQLPKDRFSAERLKGVDSTLKIQPAELGDSAVYLCASSLGQLHYGYTFGSGTRLTVV.

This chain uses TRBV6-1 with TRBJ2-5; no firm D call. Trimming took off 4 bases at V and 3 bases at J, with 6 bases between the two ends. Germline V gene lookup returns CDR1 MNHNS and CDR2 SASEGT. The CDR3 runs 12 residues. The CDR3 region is CASSAVKETQYF. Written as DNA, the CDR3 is TGTGCCAGCAGTGCTGTCAAAGAGACCCAGTACTTC.

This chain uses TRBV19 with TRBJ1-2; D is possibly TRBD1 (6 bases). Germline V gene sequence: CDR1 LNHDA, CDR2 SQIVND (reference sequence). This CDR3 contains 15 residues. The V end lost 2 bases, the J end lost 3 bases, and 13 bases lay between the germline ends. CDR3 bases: TGTGCCAGTAGTATACGGGGGCAATCGGACTATGGCTACACCTTC. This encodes CASSIRGQSDYGYTF. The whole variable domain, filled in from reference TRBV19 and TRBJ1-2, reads DGGITQSPKYLFRKEGQNVTLSCEQNLNHDAMYWYRQDPGQGLRLIYYSQIVNDFQKGDIAEGYSVSREKKESFPLTVTSAQKNPTAFYLCASSIRGQSDYGYTFGSGTRLTVV.

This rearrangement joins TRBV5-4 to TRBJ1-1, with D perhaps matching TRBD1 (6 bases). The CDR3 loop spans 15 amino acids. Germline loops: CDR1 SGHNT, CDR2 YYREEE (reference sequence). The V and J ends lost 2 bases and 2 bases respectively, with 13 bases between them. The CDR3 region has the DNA TGTGCCAGCAGCTTCGGAAGGGGGGTCAACACTGAAGCTTTCTTT. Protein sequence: CASSFGRGVNTEAFF.

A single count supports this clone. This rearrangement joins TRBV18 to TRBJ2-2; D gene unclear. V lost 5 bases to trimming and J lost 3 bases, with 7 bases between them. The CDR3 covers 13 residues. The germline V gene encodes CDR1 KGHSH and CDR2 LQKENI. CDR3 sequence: CASSSLHTGELFF. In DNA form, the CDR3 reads TGTGCCAGCTCATCCCTTCACACCGGGGAGCTGTTTTTT. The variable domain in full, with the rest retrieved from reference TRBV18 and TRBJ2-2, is NAGVMQNPRHLVRRRGQEARLRCSPMKGHSHVYWYRQLPEEGLKFMVYLQKENIIDESGMPKERFSAEFPKEGPSILRIQQVVRGDSAAYFCASSSLHTGELFFGEGSRLTVL.

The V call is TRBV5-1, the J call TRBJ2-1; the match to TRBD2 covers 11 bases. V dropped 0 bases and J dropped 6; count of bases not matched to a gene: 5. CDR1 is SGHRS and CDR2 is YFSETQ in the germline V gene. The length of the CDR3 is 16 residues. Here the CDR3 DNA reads TGCGCCAGCAGCTTGGTCCTAGCGGGAGGCTCCAATGAGCAGTTCTTC. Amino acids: CASSLVLAGGSNEQFF.

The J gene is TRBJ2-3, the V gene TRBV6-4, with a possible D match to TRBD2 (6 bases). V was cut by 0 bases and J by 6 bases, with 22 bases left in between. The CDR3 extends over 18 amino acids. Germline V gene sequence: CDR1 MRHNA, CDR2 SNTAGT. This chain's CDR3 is CASSDSFYGSPMLDTQYF. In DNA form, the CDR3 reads TGTGCCAGCAGTGACTCTTTTTACGGGAGTCCCATGCTTGATACGCAGTATTTT.

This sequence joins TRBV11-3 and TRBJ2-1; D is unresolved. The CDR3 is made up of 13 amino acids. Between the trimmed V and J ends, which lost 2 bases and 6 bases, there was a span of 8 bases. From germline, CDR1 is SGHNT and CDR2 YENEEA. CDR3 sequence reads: CASSLRSGNEQFF. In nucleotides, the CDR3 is TGTGCCAGCAGCTTACGATCGGGCAATGAGCAGTTCTTC.

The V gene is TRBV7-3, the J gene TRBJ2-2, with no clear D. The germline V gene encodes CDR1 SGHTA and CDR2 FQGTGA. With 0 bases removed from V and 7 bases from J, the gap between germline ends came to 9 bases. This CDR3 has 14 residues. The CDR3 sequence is CASSLTWVNGELFF. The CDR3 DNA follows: TGTGCCAGCAGCTTAACGTGGGTTAACGGGGAGCTGTTTTTT.

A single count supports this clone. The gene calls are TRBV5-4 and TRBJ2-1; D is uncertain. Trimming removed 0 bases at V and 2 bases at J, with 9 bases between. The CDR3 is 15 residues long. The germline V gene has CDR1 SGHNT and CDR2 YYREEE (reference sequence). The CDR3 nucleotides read TGTGCCAGCAGCTTGGGAAGCTTAACCTACAATGAGCAGTTCTTC. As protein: CASSLGSLTYNEQFF. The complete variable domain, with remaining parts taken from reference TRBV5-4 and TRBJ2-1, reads ETGVTQSPTHLIKTRGQQVTLRCSSQSGHNTVSWYQQALGQGPQFIFQYYREEENGRGNFPPRFSGLQFPNYSSELNVNALELDDSALYLCASSLGSLTYNEQFFGPGTRLTVL.

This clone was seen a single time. The chain's CDR3 is CASSAAGGSYNEQFF. The CDR3 DNA sequence: TGTGCCAGCAGCGCCGCAGGGGGGTCCTACAATGAGCAGTTCTTC. The V gene is TRBV5-4, the J gene TRBJ2-1, with D tentatively TRBD1 (7 bases). The CDR3 spans 15 residues. Per germline, CDR1 SGHNT and CDR2 YYREEE (reference sequence). V lost 4 bases, J lost 1 base, and 12 bases lay in between.

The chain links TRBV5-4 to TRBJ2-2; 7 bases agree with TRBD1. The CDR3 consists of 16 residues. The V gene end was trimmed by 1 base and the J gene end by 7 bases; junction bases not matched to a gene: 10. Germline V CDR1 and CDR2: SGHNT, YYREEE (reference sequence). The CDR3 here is CASSLQLTGQGGELFF. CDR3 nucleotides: TGTGCCAGCAGCTTGCAATTGACAGGGCAGGGCGGGGAGCTGTTTTTT.

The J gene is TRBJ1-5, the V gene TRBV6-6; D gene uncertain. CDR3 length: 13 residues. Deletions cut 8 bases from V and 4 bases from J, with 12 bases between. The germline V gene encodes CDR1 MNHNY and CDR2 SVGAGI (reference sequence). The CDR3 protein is CASASQVNQPQHF. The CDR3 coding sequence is TGTGCCAGCGCGAGCCAGGTGAATCAGCCCCAGCATTTT.

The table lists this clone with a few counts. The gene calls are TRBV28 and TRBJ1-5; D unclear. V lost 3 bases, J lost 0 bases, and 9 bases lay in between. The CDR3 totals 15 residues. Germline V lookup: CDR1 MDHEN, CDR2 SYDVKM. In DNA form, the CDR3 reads TGTGCCAGCAGTTTTGAAGCTCTTAGCAATCAGCCCCAGCATTTT. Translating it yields CASSFEALSNQPQHF.

The CDR3 loop reads CASGRGNLQFF. The CDR3 region has the DNA TGTGCTAGTGGCCGGGGGAATCTGCAGTTCTTC. V and J are TRBV12-5 and TRBJ2-1, with a possible D match to TRBD2 (6 bases). V shed 6 bases and J shed 12 bases, with 12 bases lying between them. Per germline, CDR1 LGHNT and CDR2 FRNRAP. The CDR3 runs 11 residues.

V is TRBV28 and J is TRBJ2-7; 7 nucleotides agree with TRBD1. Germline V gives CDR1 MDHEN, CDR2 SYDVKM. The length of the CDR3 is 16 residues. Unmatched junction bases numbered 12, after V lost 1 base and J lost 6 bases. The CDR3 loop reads CASSLSERDSWAEQYF. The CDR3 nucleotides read TGTGCCAGCAGTTTATCGGAGAGGGACAGTTGGGCCGAGCAGTACTTC.

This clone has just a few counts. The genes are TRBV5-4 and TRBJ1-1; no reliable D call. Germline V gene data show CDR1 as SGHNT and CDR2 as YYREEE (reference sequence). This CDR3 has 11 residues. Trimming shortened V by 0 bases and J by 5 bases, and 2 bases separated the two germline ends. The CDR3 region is CASSLATEAFF. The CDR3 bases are TGTGCCAGCAGCTTGGCTACTGAAGCTTTCTTT.

In nucleotides, the CDR3 is TGTGCCACCAGCAGTCCTTATGAGCGCGAGCAGTACTTC. This gives the protein CATSSPYEREQYF. V is TRBV15 and J is TRBJ2-7; D is unclear. The germline V gene has CDR1 LNHNV and CDR2 YYDKDF (reference sequence). V was clipped by 3 bases and J by 6 bases, with 12 bases between them. The CDR3 is 13 amino acids.

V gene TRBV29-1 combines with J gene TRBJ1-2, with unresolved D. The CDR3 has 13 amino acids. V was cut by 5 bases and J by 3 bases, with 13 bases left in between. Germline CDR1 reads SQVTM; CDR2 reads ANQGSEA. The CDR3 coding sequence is TGCAGCGTTACCTTCGGTATCGACTATGGCTACACCTTC. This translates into CSVTFGIDYGYTF. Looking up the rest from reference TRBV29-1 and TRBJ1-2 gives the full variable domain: SAVISQKPSRDICQRGTSLTIQCQVDSQVTMMFWYRQQPGQSLTLIATANQGSEATYESGFVIDKFPISRPNLTFSTLTVSNMSPEDSSIYLCSVTFGIDYGYTFGSGTRLTVV.

CDR3 nucleotide sequence: TGTGCCAGCAGGACGTCCTCGGGGCCCTCCTACGAGCAGTACTTC. Its translation is CASRTSSGPSYEQYF. The V gene is TRBV28, the J gene TRBJ2-7, with D perhaps assigned TRBD1 or TRBD2 (5 bases each). The length of the CDR3 is 15 residues. Germline-derived CDR1 and CDR2 are MDHEN and SYDVKM. The V end lost 6 bases, the J end lost 0 bases, and 15 bases lay between the germline ends. Variable domain in full (rest from reference TRBV28 and TRBJ2-7): DVKVTQSSRYLVKRTGEKVFLECVQDMDHENMFWYRQDPGLGLRLIYFSYDVKMKEKGDIPEGYSVSREKKERFSLILESASTNQTSMYLCASRTSSGPSYEQYFGPGTRLTVT.

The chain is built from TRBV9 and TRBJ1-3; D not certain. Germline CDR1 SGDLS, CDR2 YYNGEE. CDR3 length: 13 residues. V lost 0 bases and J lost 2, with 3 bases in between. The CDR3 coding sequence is TGTGCCAGCAGCGTAGCTGCTGGAAACACCATATATTTT. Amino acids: CASSVAAGNTIYF.

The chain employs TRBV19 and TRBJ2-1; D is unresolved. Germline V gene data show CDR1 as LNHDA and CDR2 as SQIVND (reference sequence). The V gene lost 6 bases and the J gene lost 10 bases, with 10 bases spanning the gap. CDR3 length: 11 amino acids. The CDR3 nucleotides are TGTGCCAGTAGCTCGCCCCGGGAGCAGTTCTTC. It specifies CASSSPREQFF. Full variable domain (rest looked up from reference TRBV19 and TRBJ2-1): DGGITQSPKYLFRKEGQNVTLSCEQNLNHDAMYWYRQDPGQGLRLIYYSQIVNDFQKGDIAEGYSVSREKKESFPLTVTSAQKNPTAFYLCASSSPREQFFGPGTRLTVL.

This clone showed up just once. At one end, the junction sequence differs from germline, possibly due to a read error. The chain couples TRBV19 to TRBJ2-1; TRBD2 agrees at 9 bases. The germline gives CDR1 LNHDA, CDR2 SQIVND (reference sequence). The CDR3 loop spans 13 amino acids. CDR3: CASTIAGVNEQFF. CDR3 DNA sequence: TGTGCCAGTACTATAGCGGGAGTCAATGAGCAGTTCTTC.

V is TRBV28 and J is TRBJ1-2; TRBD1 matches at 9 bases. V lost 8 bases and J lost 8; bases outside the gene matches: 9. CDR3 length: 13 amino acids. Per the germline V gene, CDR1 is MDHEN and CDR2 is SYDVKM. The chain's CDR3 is CASGTQGAGGYTF. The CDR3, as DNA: TGTGCCAGCGGAACACAGGGGGCTGGGGGCTACACCTTC.

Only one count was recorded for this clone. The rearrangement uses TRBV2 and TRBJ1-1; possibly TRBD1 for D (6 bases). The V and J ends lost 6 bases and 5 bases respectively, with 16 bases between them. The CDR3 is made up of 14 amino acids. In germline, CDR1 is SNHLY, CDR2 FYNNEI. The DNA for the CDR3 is TGTGCCAGCAGGGGGGCAGGGTGGGATACTGAAGCTTTCTTT. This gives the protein CASRGAGWDTEAFF.